This note documents a single T cell receptor beta chain sequence. As yet, its antigen is unknown. The CDR3 is 15 residues long. The V end was cut by 4 bases, the J end by 2 bases, with 15 bases between. In germline, CDR1 is SGHTA, CDR2 FQGNSA. The PCR had 60 Vbeta and 13 Jbeta primers. Generated by immunoSEQ multiplex PCR, the TCRdb table keeps only in-frame clones and is missing some. Of 150,000 to 200,000 clones listed, roughly 80% are singletons. The data were obtained in a study of cytomegalovirus exposure and HLA in healthy donors. Findings of the study overall: TCR beta chains numbering approximately 150 were designated cytomegalovirus-associated.

The receptor was isolated from a female donor in good health and CMV-seronegative. Specimen: PBMCs. This sequence joins TRBV7-2 and TRBJ2-7, with D perhaps TRBD1 (7 bases). CDR3 protein: CASSSGGRGPYEQYF. CDR3 nucleotides: TGTGCCAGCAGCTCCGGGGGAAGGGGGCCCTACGAGCAGTACTTC.